Reported below is one T cell receptor beta chain. Its antigen is unknown. Multiplex touch-down PCR with TRB-A/B primers amplified rearranged V-D-J TRB sequences. MiXCR, applied by TCRdb to the multiplex PCR reads, yields one record per CDR3 protein. The sample consists of around 2,000 distinct CDR3 sequences, roughly 50% of them appearing once. The template was genomic DNA from peripheral blood, not RNA. This sample was included in a study of T cell repertoires in aging, cancer and after chemotherapy. Whole-study findings and limits: No conclusions about immunological memory after chemotherapy can be drawn from the repertoire data. Hematological cancer patients had lymphoid organ infiltration that may impair thymic emigration or T cell expansion. Age-matched healthy donors had significantly more diverse, less clonal blood TCR repertoires than untreated cancer patients.

The ends lost 4 bases at V and 4 bases at J; junction bases unmatched: 5. Germline CDR1 is MNHEY and CDR2 is SMNVEV (reference sequence). CDR3 size: 15 residues. The sequenced sample was blood. The source of this sequence is a human donor with a blood cancer. V is TRBV27 and J is TRBJ1-1, with 11 bases matching TRBD1. The chain's CDR3 is CASSSGQGARTEAFF. As DNA, the CDR3 is TGTGCCAGCAGTTCAGGACAGGGGGCGCGCACTGAAGCTTTCTTT.